One sample yielded the 24 T cell receptor beta chains listed below, sequenced in a study of blood T cells in healthy people across ages. The second PCR ran roughly 6 to 11 cycles with a sample-barcoded 5' primer and J-beta primers. TCRdb recomputed calls from the 5' RACE reads with MiXCR, one row per CDR3 protein. The table lists 1.5 million to 2 million distinct CDR3 sequences, about two fifths of them singletons. Sequencing input: blood. The receptors originated from a human donor in good health.

This clonotype was picked up one time. This chain links TRBV20-1 with TRBJ1-5; a possible D gene is TRBD1 (5 bases). There are 13 residues in the CDR3. Germline assignment: CDR1 DFQATT and CDR2 SNEGSKA (reference sequence). V lost 3 bases and J lost 6, with 12 bases in between. DNA of the CDR3: TGCAGTGCTAGTGGATTGGGGGGTCAGCCCCAGCATTTT. Residues: CSASGLGGQPQHF.

The V call is TRBV7-2, the J call TRBJ1-5; 11 nucleotides align to TRBD1. Germline values: CDR1 SGHTA, CDR2 FQGNSA. The V segment lost 5 bases and the J segment 4 bases; nucleotides outside the gene matches: 7. The CDR3 loop spans 16 amino acids. The CDR3 reads CASSPRTGGKNQPQHF. In DNA, the CDR3 is TGTGCCAGCAGCCCGAGGACAGGGGGCAAGAATCAGCCCCAGCATTTT.

This chain uses TRBV7-2 with TRBJ1-1, with D unresolved. V lost 4 bases to trimming and J lost 2 bases, with 11 bases between them. The germline CDR1 and CDR2 sequences are SGHTA and FQGNSA. CDR3 length: 14 amino acids. The CDR3 region has the DNA TGTGCCAGCAGCTATATTACGGTTAACACTGAAGCTTTCTTT. Encoded protein: CASSYITVNTEAFF.

This clonotype occurred once. The CDR3 is CASSLGGLKEQYF. The CDR3 DNA reads TGTGCCAGCAGTTTAGGGGGGCTTAAAGAGCAGTACTTC. J is TRBJ2-7 and V is TRBV28, with D perhaps matching TRBD1 or TRBD2 (6 bases each). V was cut by 2 bases and J by 7 bases, with 12 bases left in between. Germline lookup yields CDR1 MDHEN and CDR2 SYDVKM. This CDR3 region has 13 residues.

In its sample, this clonotype was seen many times. The gene calls are TRBV20-1 and TRBJ2-5; weak D call: TRBD1 (5 bases). The germline V and J ends were trimmed by 5 bases and 0 bases, with 10 bases remaining between them. The CDR3 has 13 residues. Germline CDR1 reads DFQATT; CDR2 reads SNEGSKA (reference sequence). The DNA of the CDR3 is TGCAGTGCTGCTGACAGAAACCAAGAGACCCAGTACTTC. Protein sequence: CSAADRNQETQYF.

The chain uses TRBV27 and TRBJ1-1, with D tentatively TRBD1 (5 bases). This CDR3 contains 16 residues. The V end was cut by 5 bases, the J end by 4 bases, with 20 bases between. CDR1 is MNHEY, CDR2 SMNVEV, per germline (reference sequence). CDR3 sequence: CASSPSGTGYSTEAFF. The DNA for the CDR3 is TGTGCCAGCAGTCCCTCCGGGACGGGGTACTCCACTGAAGCTTTCTTT.

The chain recombines TRBV21-1 with TRBJ2-7; the D segment call TRBD1 is taken from the table without a DNA check. TRBV21-1 is shown as a pseudogene. The CDR3 is 20 residues long. The CDR3 reads CASSPWWGRGLKDEPYEQYF. DNA for the CDR3: TGTGCCAGCAGCCCCTGGTGGGGCAGGGGGCTTAAGGACGAACCCTACGAGCAGTACTTC.

This rearrangement joins TRBV20-1 to TRBJ2-2, with TRBD1 identical over 7 bases. V was clipped by 7 bases and J by 3 bases; unmatched bases: 8. Germline CDR1 DFQATT, CDR2 SNEGSKA (reference sequence). The CDR3 totals 14 residues. The CDR3: CSVVGQPDTGELFF. The DNA of the CDR3 is TGCAGTGTCGTGGGACAGCCAGACACCGGGGAGCTGTTTTTT.

There are a few counts of this clonotype. V and J are TRBV10-3 and TRBJ2-7; tentatively, D is TRBD1 or TRBD2 (5 bases each). CDR1 ENHRY and CDR2 SYGVKD come from the germline V gene. The CDR3 is made up of 17 amino acids. V shed 2 bases and J shed 0 bases, with 17 bases lying between them. The CDR3 region is CAISEPVEGPRSYEQYF. For the CDR3, the DNA is TGTGCCATCAGTGAGCCAGTCGAGGGACCCCGCTCCTACGAGCAGTACTTC.

The rearrangement joins TRBV29-1 to TRBJ2-3; a weak D match, TRBD1 (6 bases). Germline V gives CDR1 SQVTM, CDR2 ANQGSEA. This CDR3 has 13 residues. Trimming removed 5 bases from V and 5 bases from J, with 14 bases in between. CDR3 nucleotides: TGCAGCGTTACCGGACAGTGGATAGATACGCAGTATTTT. It yields the protein CSVTGQWIDTQYF.

The rearrangement joins TRBV7-2 to TRBJ2-3, with TRBD2 matching over 9 bases. V lost 5 bases and J lost 6; bases outside the gene matches: 15. CDR3 length: 17 amino acids. The germline V gene has CDR1 SGHTA and CDR2 FQGNSA. CDR3 sequence reads: CASSLHTVAGGRDTQYF. Written as DNA, the CDR3 is TGTGCCAGCAGCCTACACACGGTCGCGGGGGGGCGGGATACGCAGTATTTT.

The V gene is TRBV27, the J gene TRBJ2-7; possibly TRBD2 for D (7 bases). There are 15 residues in the CDR3. Germline lookup yields CDR1 MNHEY and CDR2 SMNVEV (reference sequence). Between the trimmed V and J ends, which lost 6 bases and 3 bases, there was a span of 18 bases. The DNA for the CDR3 is TGTGCCAGCAGAACCGCAGGGGAGGGGGACTACGAGCAGTACTTC. Translation gives CASRTAGEGDYEQYF.

The chain couples TRBV7-9 to TRBJ2-1; 7 nucleotides agree with TRBD1. Trimming at V came to 1 base and at J to 5 bases, leaving 5 bases not matched to a gene. This CDR3 contains 15 residues. CDR1 is SEHNR and CDR2 is FQNEAQ in the germline V gene (reference sequence). The CDR3 protein is CASSLDRGRNNEQFF. The CDR3 DNA reads as TGTGCCAGCAGCTTAGACAGGGGAAGGAACAATGAGCAGTTCTTC.

A note on this clonotype: Mismatch with germline at one junction end may stem from a read error. This chain uses TRBV29-1 with TRBJ1-2; a possible D gene is TRBD1 (5 bases). The CDR3 has 15 amino acids. Germline V lookup: CDR1 SQVTM, CDR2 ANQGSEA. The CDR3 is CSVEDRGRALLGCTF. For the CDR3, the DNA is TGCAGCGTTGAAGATAGGGGCAGGGCTTTATTGGGCTGCACCTTC.

This clonotype was observed a handful of times. The V and J genes are TRBV27 and TRBJ1-6, with TRBD1 matching 8 bases. Germline lookup yields CDR1 MNHEY and CDR2 SMNVEV (reference sequence). This CDR3 spans 14 amino acids. Unmatched junction bases numbered 6, after V lost 5 bases and J lost 9 bases. The CDR3 region is CASSKDRDSSPLHF. In DNA, the CDR3 is TGTGCCAGCAGTAAGGACAGGGACTCTTCACCCCTCCACTTT.

The J gene is TRBJ1-2, the V gene TRBV28; 10 bases fit TRBD1. The trim removed 3 bases at V and 8 bases at J, leaving 6 bases unmatched. The CDR3 sequence is 14 residues long. Per the germline V gene, CDR1 is MDHEN and CDR2 is SYDVKM. CDR3 sequence (DNA): TGTGCCAGCAGTTTCGCGACAGGGGGCTGGGGCTACACCTTC. It yields the protein CASSFATGGWGYTF.

V usage is TRBV7-8 and J usage is TRBJ2-7; 8 bases line up with TRBD2. J was trimmed by 2 bases and V by 5 bases; bases with no gene match: 8. Germline assignment: CDR1 SGHVS and CDR2 FQNEAQ. There are 15 residues in the CDR3. CDR3 sequence (DNA): TGTGCCAGCAGCCAACTGGGACTAGGAGCCTACGAGCAGTACTTC. Translating gives CASSQLGLGAYEQYF.

The genes are TRBV20-1 and TRBJ2-5; 13 bases are shared with TRBD2. This CDR3 has 16 amino acids. In germline, CDR1 is DFQATT, CDR2 SNEGSKA (reference sequence). Trimming cost V 5 bases and J 2 bases; bases outside gene matches: 8. DNA of the CDR3: TGCAGTGCTTCAAGGACTAGCGGGGGTTATCAAGAGACCCAGTACTTC. Protein product: CSASRTSGGYQETQYF.

The rearrangement uses TRBV7-2 and TRBJ1-6; possibly TRBD1 for D (5 bases). The V gene lost 5 bases and the J gene lost 6 bases, with 14 bases spanning the gap. Germline lookup yields CDR1 SGHTA and CDR2 FQGNSA. CDR3 length: 15 residues. CDR3 sequence (DNA): TGTGCCAGCAGCCCCCAACAAGGGGTTAATTCACCCCTCCACTTT. Translation gives CASSPQQGVNSPLHF.

This chain links TRBV7-2 with TRBJ1-2; 9 nucleotides line up with TRBD1. The CDR3 length is 15 residues. V trimming: 5 bases; J trimming: 1 base; junction bases outside the gene matches: 5. CDR1 is SGHTA and CDR2 is FQGNSA in the germline V gene. CDR3 sequence: CASSIRQGVNYGYTF. CDR3 bases: TGTGCCAGCAGCATCCGACAGGGGGTTAACTATGGCTACACCTTC.

The CDR3 DNA sequence: TGTGCCAGCAGCTTAGAGGGTGGGGTCCCTGAAGCTTTCTTT. Amino acids: CASSLEGGVPEAFF. This chain uses TRBV7-9 with TRBJ1-1; D not resolved. The V and J ends lost 1 base and 6 bases respectively, with 12 bases between them. CDR3 size: 14 residues. Germline loops: CDR1 SEHNR, CDR2 FQNEAQ (reference sequence).

This clonotype was counted between two and nine times. The chain carries TRBV29-1 and TRBJ2-1, with TRBD2 as a possible D gene (6 bases). V lost 2 bases and J 5 bases, leaving 13 bases between the germline ends. The CDR3 spans 14 residues. Per the germline V gene, CDR1 is SQVTM and CDR2 is ANQGSEA. CDR3 amino acids: CSVETRGRDNEQFF. The DNA of the CDR3 is TGCAGCGTTGAAACGCGGGGACGGGACAATGAGCAGTTCTTC.

The CDR3 bases are TGTGCCAGCAGTTCTCCGCAGGGACCCTTCCAAGCTTTCTTT. The encoded protein is CASSSPQGPFQAFF. The chain joins TRBV7-9 to TRBJ1-1; tentative D call: TRBD1 (5 bases). The CDR3 totals 14 residues. V lost 6 bases and J 9 bases, leaving 20 bases between the germline ends. The V gene's germline CDR1 is SEHNR and CDR2 FQNEAQ (reference sequence).

The rearrangement joins TRBV3-1 to TRBJ2-1, with D possibly matching TRBD2 (5 bases). Germline loops: CDR1 LGHDT, CDR2 YNNKEL (reference sequence). V lost 3 bases and J 4 bases, leaving 10 bases between the germline ends. The CDR3 covers 14 residues. CDR3 in amino acids: CASSQRRAYNEQFF. CDR3 nucleotide sequence: TGTGCCAGCAGCCAGCGGCGGGCTTACAATGAGCAGTTCTTC.